The 24 T cell receptor beta chains listed next were all sequenced from one sample in a study of cytomegalovirus exposure and HLA in healthy donors. This PCR relied on a set of 60 Vbeta primers and 13 Jbeta primers. Only in-frame clones appear in the TCRdb table, and some are missing; sequencing was by immunoSEQ multiplex PCR. The data show fewer than 250,000 clones, approximately 77% seen once. The material sequenced was PBMCs. Receptors were obtained from a man aged 35 to 55 in good health and CMV-seropositive.

This clone was counted between two and nine times. The DNA for the CDR3 is TGTGCCAGTAGTAACAGGGTTAGGGAGACCCAGTACTTC. Residues: CASSNRVRETQYF. The chain recombines TRBV19 with TRBJ2-5, with a weak D call TRBD1 (6 bases). V lost 4 bases and J lost 5, with 11 bases in between. CDR3 length equals 13 residues. Per the germline V gene, CDR1 is LNHDA and CDR2 is SQIVND (reference sequence).

The genes are TRBV6-5 and TRBJ2-6; D is undetermined. CDR3 size: 16 residues. Per the germline V gene, CDR1 is MNHEY and CDR2 is SVGAGI. The ends were cut back, 1 base at V and 0 bases at J, with 7 bases in the middle. The CDR3 DNA reads as TGTGCCAGCAGTTACTACTCTCACTCTGGGGCCAACGTCCTGACTTTC. Translating it yields CASSYYSHSGANVLTF.

V usage is TRBV27 and J usage is TRBJ2-1; D uncertain. The germline CDR1 and CDR2 sequences are MNHEY and SMNVEV (reference sequence). The V end was cut by 0 bases, the J end by 7 bases, with 7 bases between. The CDR3 loop spans 13 amino acids. The CDR3 DNA reads TGTGCCAGCAGTTTATCACCGAGGAATGAGCAGTTCTTC. Residues: CASSLSPRNEQFF.

The V and J genes are TRBV7-8 and TRBJ2-1, with 9 bases lining up with TRBD2. This CDR3 has 20 residues. J lost 0 bases, V lost 1 base, and 13 bases had no gene match. CDR1 and CDR2 (germline): SGHVS, FQNEAQ. The CDR3, as DNA: TGTGCCAGCAGCTTAGATTACGGGGGGCTAGCGGGAACCTCCTACAATGAGCAGTTCTTC. This sequence encodes CASSLDYGGLAGTSYNEQFF.

In this sample, this clone turned up a few times. V gene TRBV6-5 combines with J gene TRBJ1-5; 8 bases fit TRBD1. The CDR3 has 14 amino acids. The V gene end was trimmed by 6 bases and the J gene end by 7 bases; junction bases not matched to a gene: 8. Germline CDR1 reads MNHEY; CDR2 reads SVGAGI. CDR3 nucleotides: TGTGCCAGCAGGGGTCAGGGGACAGGCCAGCCCCAGCATTTT. This sequence encodes CASRGQGTGQPQHF.

This sequence joins TRBV27 and TRBJ2-5, with D unresolved. V gave up 6 bases and J gave up 0 bases, with 11 bases separating them. Germline V lookup: CDR1 MNHEY, CDR2 SMNVEV (reference sequence). CDR3 length: 14 amino acids. DNA for the CDR3: TGTGCCAGCAGAGAGAGCAGGTACCAAGAGACCCAGTACTTC. Translation: CASRESRYQETQYF.

In its sample, this clone was seen once. The chain is built from TRBV5-1 and TRBJ2-5, with D perhaps matching TRBD1 (5 bases). The germline V gene encodes CDR1 SGHRS and CDR2 YFSETQ. The CDR3 sequence is 15 residues long. The germline V and J ends were trimmed by 0 bases and 4 bases, with 13 bases remaining between them. CDR3 DNA: TGCGCCAGCAGCTTGGGACAGTCGGGCGGAGAGACCCAGTACTTC. Translation gives CASSLGQSGGETQYF.

This clone was detected only a few times. The chain recombines TRBV11-2 with TRBJ2-6; possibly TRBD2 for D (5 bases). The CDR3 is made up of 14 amino acids. The germline V and J ends were trimmed by 7 bases and 2 bases, with 9 bases remaining between them. Germline V gene data show CDR1 as SGHAT and CDR2 as FQNNGV. CDR3 nucleotides: TGTGCCAGCACCCTAGCTGCTGGGGCCAACGTCCTGACTTTC. This encodes CASTLAAGANVLTF.

The CDR3 DNA reads TGTGCCAGCTCACCCTTCGGGGGCACTGAAGCTTTCTTT. Residues: CASSPFGGTEAFF. The chain couples TRBV18 to TRBJ1-1, with D possibly TRBD1 on 5 matching bases. Germline lookup yields CDR1 KGHSH and CDR2 LQKENI. V shed 3 bases and J shed 4 bases, with 9 bases lying between them. The CDR3 sequence is 13 residues long. Filled out from reference TRBV18 and TRBJ1-1, the complete variable domain reads NAGVMQNPRHLVRRRGQEARLRCSPMKGHSHVYWYRQLPEEGLKFMVYLQKENIIDESGMPKERFSAEFPKEGPSILRIQQVVRGDSAAYFCASSPFGGTEAFFGQGTRLTVV.

V and J are TRBV7-9 and TRBJ2-7; 8 bases align to TRBD2. This CDR3 contains 19 residues. The germline CDR1 and CDR2 sequences are SEHNR and FQNEAQ (reference sequence). The ends lost 0 bases at V and 2 bases at J; junction bases unmatched: 15. The CDR3 reads CASSLAGGLGREAPYEQYF. The CDR3 region has the DNA TGTGCCAGCAGCTTAGCGGGCGGGCTAGGGCGGGAGGCACCCTACGAGCAGTACTTC.

The chain is built from TRBV6-1 and TRBJ2-3, with a tentative D call TRBD1 (6 bases). The CDR3 has 15 amino acids. The germline V gene has CDR1 MNHNS and CDR2 SASEGT. The V gene lost 3 bases and the J gene lost 3 bases, with 13 bases spanning the gap. The CDR3 coding sequence is TGTGCCAGCAGTGATGGTGCAGGGGTGACAGATACGCAGTATTTT. Its translation is CASSDGAGVTDTQYF.

There are a few counts of this clone. The chain is built from TRBV5-1 and TRBJ2-7; TRBD1 matches at 9 bases. Per germline, CDR1 SGHRS and CDR2 YFSETQ. The CDR3 extends over 16 amino acids. V dropped 0 bases and J dropped 5; count of bases not matched to a gene: 9. CDR3 in amino acids: CASSLALGQGVDEQYF. CDR3 in DNA: TGCGCCAGCAGCTTGGCCCTGGGACAGGGTGTTGACGAGCAGTACTTC.

This sequence joins TRBV7-8 and TRBJ2-7, with D unclear. V shed 7 bases and J shed 1 base, with 14 bases lying between them. The CDR3 extends over 14 amino acids. Germline V gene data show CDR1 as SGHVS and CDR2 as FQNEAQ. The CDR3 here is CASNPEVPSYEQYF. In DNA, the CDR3 is TGTGCCAGCAACCCAGAGGTCCCGTCCTACGAGCAGTACTTC.

The J gene is TRBJ2-2, the V gene TRBV5-1; D call uncertain. Germline V gives CDR1 SGHRS, CDR2 YFSETQ. CDR3 size: 13 residues. V lost 5 bases, J lost 4 bases, and 9 bases lay in between. CDR3 in amino acids: CASRLAGTGELFF. CDR3 bases: TGCGCCAGCAGGTTAGCCGGCACCGGGGAGCTGTTTTTT.

The V and J genes are TRBV19 and TRBJ2-5; D perhaps matches TRBD1 (7 bases). Trimming cost V 5 bases and J 5 bases, with 21 bases left between them. This CDR3 comprises 16 residues. The V gene's germline CDR1 is LNHDA and CDR2 SQIVND (reference sequence). CDR3 sequence (DNA): TGTGCCAGTAGTCGTCTCGGACAGGTTGGAGGGGAGACCCAGTACTTC. Encoded protein: CASSRLGQVGGETQYF. Using reference TRBV19 and TRBJ2-5 for the parts outside the CDR3, the full variable domain is DGGITQSPKYLFRKEGQNVTLSCEQNLNHDAMYWYRQDPGQGLRLIYYSQIVNDFQKGDIAEGYSVSREKKESFPLTVTSAQKNPTAFYLCASSRLGQVGGETQYFGPGTRLLVL.

CDR3 sequence: CASSEVMRRSPLHF. CDR3 nucleotide sequence: TGTGCCAGCAGTGAAGTAATGCGGCGTTCACCCCTCCACTTT. V usage is TRBV2 and J usage is TRBJ1-6; no reliable D call. V dropped 1 base and J dropped 9 bases, with 10 bases sitting between them. This CDR3 comprises 14 residues. Germline values: CDR1 SNHLY, CDR2 FYNNEI.

The chain couples TRBV6-5 to TRBJ1-1, with 7 bases identical to TRBD1. CDR1 MNHEY and CDR2 SVGAGI come from the germline V gene. The V segment lost 6 bases and the J segment 0 bases; nucleotides outside the gene matches: 4. The CDR3 consists of 14 residues. The CDR3 protein is CASSWTGMNTEAFF. The CDR3 DNA is TGTGCCAGCAGCTGGACAGGCATGAACACTGAAGCTTTCTTT.

Here the CDR3 DNA reads TGTGCCAGCAGCGAAACGAACCTCCCAGGGGAAAAACTGTTTTTT. This codes for CASSETNLPGEKLFF. The chain recombines TRBV9 with TRBJ1-4; the D gene is possibly TRBD1 (5 bases). The CDR3 extends over 15 amino acids. Germline V gene lookup returns CDR1 SGDLS and CDR2 YYNGEE. V gave up 3 bases and J gave up 8 bases, with 17 bases separating them.

The chain uses TRBV10-3 and TRBJ1-2; 9 nucleotides agree with TRBD1. J was trimmed by 6 bases and V by 7 bases; bases with no gene match: 3. The CDR3 consists of 12 residues. Per the germline V gene, CDR1 is ENHRY and CDR2 is SYGVKD. The CDR3 bases are TGTGCCATCAACAGGGGGCAAGATGGCTACACCTTC. Protein product: CAINRGQDGYTF.

The chain uses TRBV15 and TRBJ2-1; 8 positions agree with TRBD1. CDR1 LNHNV and CDR2 YYDKDF come from the germline V gene (reference sequence). The junction had 4 bases not matched to a gene; V was cut back by 0 bases and J by 3 bases. This CDR3 has 16 amino acids. As DNA, the CDR3 is TGTGCCACCAGCAGAGAAGGGACAGGAAACTACAATGAGCAGTTCTTC. Its translation is CATSREGTGNYNEQFF. Based on the CDR3 plus reference TRBV15 and TRBJ2-1, the full variable domain is DAMVIQNPRYQVTQFGKPVTLSCSQTLNHNVMYWYQQKSSQAPKLLFHYYDKDFNNEADTPDNFQSRRPNTSFCFLDIRSPGLGDTAMYLCATSREGTGNYNEQFFGPGTRLTVL.

In its sample, this clone was seen once. J is TRBJ1-5 and V is TRBV6-6, with D tentatively TRBD1 (5 bases). The CDR3 is made up of 15 amino acids. V gave up 6 bases and J gave up 6 bases, with 18 bases separating them. Per the germline V gene, CDR1 is MNHNY and CDR2 is SVGAGI (reference sequence). Here the CDR3 reads CASSPTGPGGQPQHF. For the CDR3, the DNA is TGTGCCAGCAGCCCAACCGGGCCCGGGGGTCAGCCCCAGCATTTT.

The chain is built from TRBV6-5 and TRBJ2-2; D might be TRBD2 (7 bases). Germline V gives CDR1 MNHEY, CDR2 SVGAGI. The CDR3 runs 14 residues. Deletions cut 6 bases from V and 6 bases from J, with 14 bases between. CDR3 region: CASSEGGTPGELFF. In nucleotides, the CDR3 is TGTGCCAGCAGCGAGGGGGGGACTCCCGGGGAGCTGTTTTTT.

This sequence joins TRBV21-1 and TRBJ1-1; TRBD1 is taken as the D call from the table, unchecked against the DNA. TRBV21-1 is a documented pseudogene. This CDR3 contains 12 residues. CDR3 residues: CASSKPTSGAFF. In DNA, the CDR3 is TGTGCCAGCAGCAAACCCACTTCAGGAGCTTTCTTT.

The chain recombines TRBV10-2 with TRBJ1-6; D uncertain. Trimming took 2 bases from V and 5 from J, leaving 10 bases between them. This CDR3 region has 15 residues. Germline V gives CDR1 WSHSY, CDR2 SAAADI. The CDR3 region is CASSEDGQDNSPLHF. CDR3 nucleotides: TGCGCCAGCAGTGAGGATGGGCAGGATAATTCACCCCTCCACTTT.